Listed here is a single TCR beta chain. The data were obtained in a study of T cell changes during pregnancy in multiple sclerosis. V shed 2 bases and J shed 7 bases, with 9 bases lying between them. The CDR3 is 14 residues long. Germline V gives CDR1 MNHEY, CDR2 SMNVEV (reference sequence). Sequencing was performed with immunoSEQ multiplex PCR; in TCRdb, only in-frame clones are kept and a portion is missing. The table lists approximately 32,000 clones, around nine tenths of them singletons. Sample: CD8+ T cells from peripheral blood mononuclear cells, taken in the first trimester of pregnancy. The receptor was derived from a female donor with multiple sclerosis, enrolled in a pregnancy study. The gene calls are TRBV27 and TRBJ1-6, with D unresolved. CDR3: CASSLPSLNSPLHF. CDR3 in DNA: TGTGCCAGCAGTTTACCGTCGCTAAATTCACCCCTCCACTTT.